The next 18 T cell receptor beta chains were all read from a single sample in a study of preoperative IRX-2 immunotherapy in early breast cancer. As to treatment: preoperative locoregional IRX-2 cytokine immunotherapy. Sequenced by immunoSEQ multiplex PCR; TCRdb stores in-frame clones only, minus some. This table holds 24,000 or so clones, just under 80% found once. The material sequenced was lymph node tissue, taken before IRX-2 immunotherapy. The receptors derive from a human donor with breast cancer.

About this clone: One junction end disagrees with the germline gene, perhaps due to a read error. This chain uses TRBV11-3 with TRBJ1-2; D perhaps matches TRBD1 (6 bases). The CDR3 runs to 19 residues. The germline CDR1 and CDR2 sequences are SGHNT and YENEEA. CDR3 in amino acids: CASSQRLTGTSPHLYGYTF. In nucleotides, the CDR3 is TGTGCTAGCAGCCAAAGACTAACTGGGACATCCCCACACCTCTATGGCTACACCTTC.

This chain connects TRBV6-8 to TRBJ2-7, with 12 bases lining up with TRBD1. CDR3 length equals 16 residues. Germline lookup yields CDR1 MNHGY and CDR2 SAAAGT. The junction had 13 bases not matched to a gene; V was cut back by 6 bases and J by 7 bases. CDR3 protein: CASSRALGQGAGEQYF. Written as DNA, the CDR3 is TGTGCCAGCAGCCGGGCCTTGGGACAGGGGGCTGGTGAGCAGTACTTC.

This chain joins TRBV19 and TRBJ1-1; D uncertain. The V gene's germline CDR1 is LNHDA and CDR2 SQIVND (reference sequence). The V end was cut by 6 bases, the J end by 2 bases, with 10 bases between. The CDR3 loop spans 13 amino acids. CDR3 sequence reads: CASSWRTNTEAFF. The DNA of the CDR3 is TGTGCCAGTAGCTGGCGGACTAACACTGAAGCTTTCTTT.

This clone was observed a single time. V is TRBV6-8 and J is TRBJ1-5, with D possibly being TRBD1 (5 bases). This CDR3 spans 14 amino acids. Germline CDR1 MNHGY, CDR2 SAAAGT. V lost 7 bases and J lost 7, with 17 bases in between. CDR3 sequence (DNA): TGTGCCAGCAACTCATGGGGGTTCGGGCAGCCCCAGCATTTT. This sequence encodes CASNSWGFGQPQHF.

The chain combines TRBV18 with TRBJ2-3; 11 bases agree with TRBD2. Germline trimming cut 5 bases from V and 8 bases from J; bases unmatched to any gene: 9. Per germline, CDR1 KGHSH and CDR2 LQKENI. The CDR3 spans 15 residues. CDR3 in amino acids: CASSDWTSGPGTQYF. In DNA form, the CDR3 reads TGTGCCAGCTCAGACTGGACTAGCGGGCCCGGTACGCAGTATTTT.

A single count supports this clone. V and J are TRBV5-1 and TRBJ2-2; a weak D match, TRBD2 (6 bases). Germline assignment: CDR1 SGHRS and CDR2 YFSETQ. The V end lost 3 bases, the J end lost 4 bases, and 16 bases lay between the germline ends. This CDR3 contains 16 residues. Here the CDR3 DNA reads TGCGCCAGCAGCTGGACAAGCATCGGGGGCACCGGGGAGCTGTTTTTT. Protein product: CASSWTSIGGTGELFF.

This chain uses TRBV14 with TRBJ2-3, with 7 bases that match TRBD2. The CDR3 has 13 amino acids. V shed 4 bases, J shed 10 bases, and the junction held 8 bases outside the gene matches. Germline V lookup: CDR1 SGHDN, CDR2 FVKESK. In DNA, the CDR3 is TGTGCCAGCAGCCCGGGACTATTTACGGCGCAGTATTTT. Encoded protein: CASSPGLFTAQYF.

The rearrangement links TRBV6-8 to TRBJ1-6; tentatively, D is TRBD1 (6 bases). Looked up from germline, CDR1 is MNHGY and CDR2 is SAAAGT. The CDR3 covers 15 residues. Trimming removed 5 bases from V and 9 bases from J, with 17 bases in between. The CDR3 sequence: CASSRGAGDGSPLHF. The DNA for the CDR3 is TGTGCCAGCAGTCGGGGAGCAGGGGACGGTTCACCCCTCCACTTT.

The chain combines TRBV11-3 with TRBJ2-7; D is unclear. Germline values: CDR1 SGHNT, CDR2 YENEEA. V was pared by 3 bases and J by 0 bases, with 15 bases between. This CDR3 is built from 16 residues. The CDR3 reads CASSLFSGQVSYEQYF. The CDR3 DNA reads as TGTGCCAGCAGCTTGTTCTCTGGGCAGGTCTCCTACGAGCAGTACTTC. Supplemented by reference TRBV11-3 and TRBJ2-7, the full variable domain reads EAGVVQSPRYKIIEKKQPVAFWCNPISGHNTLYWYLQNLGQGPELLIRYENEEAVDDSQLPKDRFSAERLKGVDSTLKIQPAELGDSAVYLCASSLFSGQVSYEQYFGPGTRLTVT.

The chain couples TRBV11-3 to TRBJ2-3, with 9 bases identical to TRBD2. There are 15 residues in the CDR3. The ends lost 8 bases at V and 2 bases at J; junction bases unmatched: 8. Germline lookup yields CDR1 SGHNT and CDR2 YENEEA. The CDR3 DNA sequence: TGTGCCAGCGGATATCTAGCGGGGAACACAGATACGCAGTATTTT. Amino acid sequence: CASGYLAGNTDTQYF. Based on the CDR3 plus reference TRBV11-3 and TRBJ2-3, the full variable domain is EAGVVQSPRYKIIEKKQPVAFWCNPISGHNTLYWYLQNLGQGPELLIRYENEEAVDDSQLPKDRFSAERLKGVDSTLKIQPAELGDSAVYLCASGYLAGNTDTQYFGPGTRLTVL.

V usage is TRBV23-1 and J usage is TRBJ1-5; D uncertain. TRBV23-1 is identified as an open reading frame with a role that is uncertain. CDR3 length: 15 amino acids. The V and J ends lost 6 bases and 1 base respectively, with 13 bases between them. The CDR3 protein is CASSSSAWSNQPQHF. DNA of the CDR3: TGCGCCAGCAGCTCATCCGCGTGGAGCAATCAGCCCCAGCATTTT.

The chain is built from TRBV28 and TRBJ2-3, with 9 bases that match TRBD2. The length of the CDR3 is 15 residues. CDR1 is MDHEN, CDR2 SYDVKM, per germline. V lost 6 bases to trimming and J lost 2 bases; unmatched junction nucleotides: 6. CDR3 sequence reads: CASRVTSGYTDTQYF. The CDR3 coding sequence is TGTGCCAGCAGGGTGACTAGCGGCTACACAGATACGCAGTATTTT.

V gene TRBV30 combines with J gene TRBJ1-1; D uncertain. V gave up 0 bases and J gave up 10 bases, with 12 bases separating them. CDR1 is GTSNPN and CDR2 is SVGIG in the germline V gene (reference sequence). The CDR3 spans 12 residues. The CDR3 region has the DNA TGTGCCTGGAGTGTAAAACTCGACGGAGCTTTCTTT. It yields the protein CAWSVKLDGAFF.

V is TRBV7-5 and J is TRBJ2-5; the table names TRBD1, a call not compared with the DNA. TRBV7-5 is designated a pseudogene. The CDR3 is 15 amino acids. DNA of the CDR3: TGTGCCAGCAGCTCGGTGGGACAGGAGAGCGAGACCCAGTACTTC. It yields the protein CASSSVGQESETQYF.

The chain uses TRBV11-3 and TRBJ2-1; TRBD1 matches at 8 bases. Trimming took 5 bases from V and 4 from J; bases not matched to a gene: 19. The CDR3 covers 19 residues. CDR1 and CDR2 (germline): SGHNT, YENEEA. CDR3 sequence reads: CASSTPTRKGQANYNEQFF. CDR3 in DNA: TGTGCCAGCAGCACTCCCACCCGCAAGGGACAGGCAAATTACAATGAGCAGTTCTTC. Full variable domain (rest looked up from reference TRBV11-3 and TRBJ2-1): EAGVVQSPRYKIIEKKQPVAFWCNPISGHNTLYWYLQNLGQGPELLIRYENEEAVDDSQLPKDRFSAERLKGVDSTLKIQPAELGDSAVYLCASSTPTRKGQANYNEQFFGPGTRLTVL.

The chain is built from TRBV11-3 and TRBJ1-5, with D tentatively TRBD1 (6 bases). The V end lost 0 bases, the J end lost 4 bases, and 16 bases lay between the germline ends. Germline CDR1 SGHNT, CDR2 YENEEA. The CDR3 extends over 17 amino acids. Here the CDR3 reads CASSLEGVRGINQPQHF. The CDR3 DNA follows: TGTGCCAGCAGCTTAGAGGGGGTGAGGGGGATAAATCAGCCCCAGCATTTT.

This chain uses TRBV6-8 with TRBJ2-2, with 10 bases identical to TRBD2. CDR3 length: 22 amino acids. V lost 6 bases to trimming and J lost 9 bases; unmatched junction nucleotides: 31. In germline, CDR1 is MNHGY, CDR2 SAAAGT. The CDR3 DNA follows: TGTGCCAGCAGGGGGCCAGTGAAAGAGTTTTTATCCGGGACTAGCGTTTACCGGGAGCTGTTTTTT. As protein: CASRGPVKEFLSGTSVYRELFF.

Only a few counts were recorded for this clone. In nucleotides, the CDR3 is TGTGCCAGCAGTCCCCCACGGACCGGGGAGCTGTTTTTT. Translating it yields CASSPPRTGELFF. J is TRBJ2-2 and V is TRBV28; D is uncertain. Trimming removed 5 bases at V and 5 bases at J, with 9 bases between. The CDR3 covers 13 residues. Germline lookup yields CDR1 MDHEN and CDR2 SYDVKM.